This T cell receptor beta chain was documented in a study of cytomegalovirus exposure and HLA in healthy donors. Points from the study as a whole: Listed as cytomegalovirus-associated were 150 or so TCR beta chains.

Germline loops: CDR1 SGDLS, CDR2 YYNGEE. The ends were cut back, 3 bases at V and 0 bases at J, with 10 bases in the middle. This CDR3 contains 15 residues. Primers for the PCR totalled 60 Vbeta and 13 Jbeta. Sequencing was performed with immunoSEQ multiplex PCR; in TCRdb, only in-frame clones are kept and a portion is missing. The table shows around 100,000 clones, with more than 70% occurring only once. Details on this clone: Its antigen is not identified.

V usage is TRBV9 and J usage is TRBJ2-1; TRBD2 is a possible D gene (6 bases). Sequenced: PBMCs. The TCR sequence derives from a male donor in good health and CMV-seropositive. CDR3 loop: CASSETSSSYNEQFF. The CDR3 nucleotides read TGTGCCAGCAGCGAAACTAGCAGCTCCTACAATGAGCAGTTCTTC.